This record covers a single T cell receptor beta chain. What it binds is not known. The data are from a study of T cell responses to AZD1222 COVID-19 vaccine. Study-level findings and limits: Vaccination with two AZD1222 doses was followed by a rise in Spike-specific TCR breadth and depth. Spike as a whole was targeted by vaccine-associated CD4 TCRs, dominant at 160-218 and 743-854. There were repertoire samples only from the period after the peak T cell response.

The repertoire was sequenced with immunoSEQ multiplex PCR; TCRdb's copy has only in-frame clones and lacks some. The data show 110,000 to 150,000 clones, about nine tenths seen once. Between the trimmed V and J ends, which lost 7 bases and 2 bases, there was a span of 13 bases. The CDR3 runs 14 residues. Germline CDR1 and CDR2: MNHEY and SMNVEV (reference sequence). The V and J genes are TRBV27 and TRBJ2-3; unclear D gene. The receptor was isolated from an adult in good health. The sequences come from peripheral blood, collected on day 0 of AZD1222 vaccination. CDR3 loop: CASTPPRDTDTQYF. DNA for the CDR3: TGTGCCAGCACCCCCCCGAGAGACACAGATACGCAGTATTTT.